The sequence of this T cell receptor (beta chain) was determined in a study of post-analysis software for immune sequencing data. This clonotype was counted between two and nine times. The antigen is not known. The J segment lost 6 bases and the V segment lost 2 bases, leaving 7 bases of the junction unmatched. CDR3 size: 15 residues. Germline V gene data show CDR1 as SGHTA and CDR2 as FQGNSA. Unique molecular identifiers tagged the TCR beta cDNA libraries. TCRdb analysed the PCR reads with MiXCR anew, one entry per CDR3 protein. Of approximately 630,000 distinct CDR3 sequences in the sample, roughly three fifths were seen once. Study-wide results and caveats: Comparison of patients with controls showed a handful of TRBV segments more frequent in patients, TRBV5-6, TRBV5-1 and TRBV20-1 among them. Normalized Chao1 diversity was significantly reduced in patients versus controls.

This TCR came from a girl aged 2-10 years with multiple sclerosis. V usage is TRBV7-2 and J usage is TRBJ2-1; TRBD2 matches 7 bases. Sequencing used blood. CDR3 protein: CASSLSAGEGNEQFF. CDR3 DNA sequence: TGTGCCAGCAGCTTAAGCGCGGGGGAAGGCAATGAGCAGTTCTTC.